A selection of T cell receptor beta chains follows, all from one sample in a study of cytomegalovirus exposure and HLA in healthy donors. Profiling relied on immunoSEQ multiplex PCR, and the TCRdb table lists in-frame clones only, not all of them. The sample holds about 95,000 clones, approximately 80% seen once. The sample consisted of PBMCs. The receptors derive from a man aged 25 to 40 in good health and CMV-seropositive. The CDR3 runs from the conserved cysteine through the conserved F or W. D genes are given only for firm matches. Expanded clones are given a class, and other clones once, few, many or no size at all.

abundance: NA
d_gene: TRBD1
j_gene: TRBJ1-5
v_gene: TRBV28
CDR3aa: CASTGGTGNQPQHF
CDR3nt: TGTGCCAGCACAGGGGGGACGGGCAATCAGCCCCAGCATTTT

abundance: NA
d_gene: NA
j_gene: TRBJ2-7
v_gene: TRBV5-1
CDR3aa: CASSIGQGGVYEQYF
CDR3nt: TGCGCCAGCAGCATCGGACAGGGAGGGGTTTACGAGCAGTACTTC

abundance: NA
d_gene: NA
j_gene: TRBJ2-2
v_gene: TRBV7-5
CDR3aa: CARSQSTSRKNTGELFF
CDR3nt: TGTGCCAGAAGCCAATCTACTAGCAGAAAGAACACCGGGGAGCTGTTTTTT

abundance: once
d_gene: NA
j_gene: TRBJ1-4
v_gene: TRBV6-5
CDR3aa: CASTLDSRGEKLFF
CDR3nt: TGTGCCAGCACCCTGGACAGCCGGGGTGAAAAACTGTTTTTT

abundance: NA
d_gene: TRBD2
j_gene: TRBJ2-7
v_gene: TRBV10-1
CDR3aa: CASSPSGSSYEQYF
CDR3nt: TGCGCCAGCTCGCCCAGCGGGAGCTCCTACGAGCAGTACTTC

abundance: NA
d_gene: NA
j_gene: TRBJ1-4
v_gene: TRBV7-8
CDR3aa: CASSLGTVKNEKLFF
CDR3nt: TGTGCCAGCAGCTTAGGAACAGTAAAAAATGAAAAACTGTTTTTT

abundance: few
d_gene: TRBD1
j_gene: TRBJ1-1
v_gene: TRBV6-6
CDR3aa: CASTQGDREQAFF
CDR3nt: TGTGCCAGCACCCAGGGGGACAGGGAACAAGCTTTCTTT

abundance: NA
d_gene: TRBD1
j_gene: TRBJ2-3
v_gene: TRBV27
CDR3aa: CASSFRGQGTDTQYF
CDR3nt: TGTGCCAGCAGCTTCCGCGGACAGGGGACAGATACGCAGTATTTT

abundance: NA
d_gene: TRBD2
j_gene: TRBJ2-3
v_gene: TRBV25-1
CDR3aa: CASSGGRAGGQYF
CDR3nt: TGTGCCAGCAGTGGAGGGAGGGCGGGAGGGCAGTATTTT

abundance: NA
d_gene: TRBD1
j_gene: TRBJ2-1
v_gene: TRBV6-4
CDR3aa: CASSDQSTGGNEQFF
CDR3nt: TGTGCCAGCAGTGATCAGTCGACAGGGGGCAATGAGCAGTTCTTC

abundance: NA
d_gene: TRBD1
j_gene: TRBJ2-7
v_gene: TRBV30
CDR3aa: CAWGGGQDPSYEQYF
CDR3nt: TGTGCCTGGGGAGGCGGACAGGACCCGTCCTACGAGCAGTACTTC

abundance: NA
d_gene: NA
j_gene: TRBJ1-5
v_gene: TRBV19
CDR3aa: CASSARGGLGNQPQHF
CDR3nt: TGTGCCAGTAGTGCTAGGGGGGGGCTGGGAAATCAGCCCCAGCATTTT

abundance: NA
d_gene: TRBD1
j_gene: TRBJ2-6
v_gene: TRBV27
CDR3aa: CASTSGTGTFSGANVLTF
CDR3nt: TGTGCCAGCACCTCCGGGACAGGGACATTTTCTGGGGCCAACGTCCTGACTTTC

abundance: once
d_gene: TRBD1
j_gene: TRBJ1-2
v_gene: TRBV19
CDR3aa: CATRRDRVGYGYTF
CDR3nt: TGTGCCACCAGACGGGACAGAGTTGGCTATGGCTACACCTTC

abundance: NA
d_gene: TRBD1
j_gene: TRBJ2-2
v_gene: TRBV28
CDR3aa: CASTKDRVPTGELFF
CDR3nt: TGTGCCAGCACCAAAGACAGGGTACCCACCGGGGAGCTGTTTTTT

abundance: NA
d_gene: TRBD1
j_gene: TRBJ2-3
v_gene: TRBV5-1
CDR3aa: CASGLWGQGTDTQYF
CDR3nt: TGCGCCAGCGGCTTGTGGGGACAGGGCACAGATACGCAGTATTTT

abundance: few
d_gene: NA
j_gene: TRBJ2-1
v_gene: TRBV5-4
CDR3aa: CASSPDVGSYNEQFF
CDR3nt: TGTGCCAGCAGCCCCGATGTCGGCTCCTACAATGAGCAGTTCTTC

abundance: NA
d_gene: TRBD2
j_gene: TRBJ2-1
v_gene: TRBV28
CDR3aa: CASSPPGGGHTEQFF
CDR3nt: TGTGCCAGCAGTCCCCCCGGGGGGGGTCACACTGAGCAGTTCTTC

abundance: few
d_gene: NA
j_gene: TRBJ2-2
v_gene: TRBV2
CDR3aa: CASSGTGMNTGELFF
CDR3nt: TGTGCCAGCAGTGGCACAGGTATGAACACCGGGGAGCTGTTTTTT

abundance: NA
d_gene: NA
j_gene: TRBJ2-7
v_gene: TRBV7-2
CDR3aa: CASSLQGYEQYF
CDR3nt: TGTGCCAGCAGCTTACAGGGCTACGAGCAGTACTTC

abundance: NA
d_gene: TRBD2
j_gene: TRBJ2-1
v_gene: TRBV19
CDR3aa: CASSSGLANNEQFF
CDR3nt: TGTGCCAGTAGTTCGGGACTAGCAAACAATGAGCAGTTCTTC